This T cell receptor beta chain comes out of a study of blood T cells in healthy people across ages. Study-level background: Per two T cells, about one barcoded beta molecule was captured through template switching. General study results and limits: Diversity was estimated from one million T cells, and these estimates were considered underestimates. There was a strong correlation between TCR beta diversity and naive T cell percentage.

A J-beta primer mix and a sample-barcoded 5' primer were used in a second PCR of roughly 6 to 11 cycles. With 12 random nucleotides, a template-switch adaptor tagged each individual cDNA molecule. TCRdb recomputed calls from the 5' RACE reads with MiXCR, one row per CDR3 protein. The table shows approximately 2,000,000 distinct CDR3 sequences, with approximately 40% occurring only once. V lost 4 bases, J lost 9 bases, and 16 bases lay in between. Looked up from germline, CDR1 is LGHNA and CDR2 is YSLEER. There are 14 residues in the CDR3. In the case of this clonotype: Its antigen is undetermined.

Input material: blood. The V gene is TRBV4-3, the J gene TRBJ2-1; possible D gene TRBD1, 6 bases. This receptor was obtained from a human donor in good health. The chain's CDR3 is CASSPAVQGGEQFF. In DNA form, the CDR3 reads TGCGCCAGCAGCCCTGCTGTACAGGGCGGTGAGCAGTTCTTC.